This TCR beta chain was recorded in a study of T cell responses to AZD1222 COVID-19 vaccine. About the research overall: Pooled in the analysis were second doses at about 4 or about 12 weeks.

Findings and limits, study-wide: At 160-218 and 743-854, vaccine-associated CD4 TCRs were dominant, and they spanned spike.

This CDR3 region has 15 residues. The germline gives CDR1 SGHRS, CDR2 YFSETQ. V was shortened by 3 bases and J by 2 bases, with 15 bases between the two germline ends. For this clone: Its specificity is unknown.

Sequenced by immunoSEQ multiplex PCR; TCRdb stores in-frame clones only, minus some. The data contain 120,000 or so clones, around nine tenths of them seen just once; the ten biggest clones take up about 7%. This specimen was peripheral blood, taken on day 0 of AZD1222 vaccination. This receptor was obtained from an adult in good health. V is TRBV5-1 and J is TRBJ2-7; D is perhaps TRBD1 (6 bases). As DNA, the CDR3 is TGCGCCAGCAGCTCTGAACCCACAGGGACCTACGAGCAGTACTTC. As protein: CASSSEPTGTYEQYF.